Presented here are 12 T cell receptor beta chains from one specimen sequenced in a study of CD8 T cells in ankylosing spondylitis. Study-wide points: What seemed typical of ankylosing spondylitis blood was a TCR beta motif built from several highly homologous variants.

These TCRs are of unknown antigen specificity. TCRdb fed the 5' RACE reads into MiXCR, producing one record per CDR3 protein. The sample holds roughly 450,000 distinct CDR3 sequences, about 24% seen once. The sequenced sample consisted of blood, either unsorted or a sorted T cell fraction (not recorded which). The receptors were gathered from a male donor with ankylosing spondylitis.

This clonotype was observed a handful of times. V usage is TRBV5-1 and J usage is TRBJ2-3; D might be TRBD2 (7 bases). CDR1 is SGHRS, CDR2 YFSETQ, per germline. V was clipped by 1 base and J by 4 bases, with 13 bases between them. CDR3 length: 15 residues. The CDR3 loop reads CASSLLGEGADTQYF. As DNA, the CDR3 is TGCGCCAGCAGCTTGTTAGGGGAGGGGGCAGATACGCAGTATTTT.

This chain links TRBV20-1 with TRBJ2-3; TRBD2 matches 7 bases. Germline CDR1 reads DFQATT; CDR2 reads SNEGSKA (reference sequence). V shed 4 bases and J 3 bases; nucleotides not matched to a gene: 7. The CDR3 loop spans 14 amino acids. CDR3 in DNA: TGCAGTGCTACGAAAGCGGGAAAAACAGATACGCAGTATTTT. Translated, it gives CSATKAGKTDTQYF.

The CDR3 loop is CASSLFPGGGEAFF. Written as DNA, the CDR3 is TGTGCCAGCAGTTTGTTTCCGGGGGGCGGTGAAGCTTTCTTT. V usage is TRBV12-3 or TRBV12-4 and J usage is TRBJ1-1, with a possible D match to TRBD1 (6 bases). The CDR3 loop spans 14 amino acids. V dropped 3 bases and J dropped 7 bases, with 15 bases sitting between them.

V usage is TRBV20-1 and J usage is TRBJ1-1, with D possibly being TRBD1 (5 bases). Trimming took 8 bases from V and 3 from J, leaving 19 bases between them. CDR1 DFQATT and CDR2 SNEGSKA come from the germline V gene (reference sequence). This CDR3 has 14 amino acids. CDR3 nucleotide sequence: TGCAGTACGAGGTACAGGCCCAGGGACACTGAAGCTTTCTTT. Translating it yields CSTRYRPRDTEAFF.

This clonotype was observed a few times. This chain uses TRBV20-1 with TRBJ1-2; TRBD1 might be the D (5 bases). The V gene's germline CDR1 is DFQATT and CDR2 SNEGSKA (reference sequence). V was trimmed by 5 bases and J by 2 bases, leaving 12 bases between them. The CDR3 spans 13 residues. The CDR3 sequence is CSAQGRPNYGYTF. The CDR3 DNA sequence: TGCAGTGCTCAGGGCAGGCCGAACTATGGCTACACCTTC.

This clonotype was seen a few times. This chain joins TRBV11-2 and TRBJ1-3; D may be TRBD1 (6 bases). The CDR3 contains 16 residues. Germline-derived CDR1 and CDR2 are SGHAT and FQNNGV. V lost 5 bases and J lost 0, with 14 bases in between. Here the CDR3 DNA reads TGTGCCAGCAGCACGGGGGACACCTCCTCTGGAAACACCATATATTTT. Its protein is CASSTGDTSSGNTIYF.

The chain employs TRBV3-1 and TRBJ2-1; the D gene is possibly TRBD2 (6 bases). V was clipped by 1 base and J by 0 bases, with 19 bases between them. The V gene's germline CDR1 is LGHDT and CDR2 YNNKEL (reference sequence). The CDR3 extends over 19 amino acids. The CDR3 here is CASSQVRGLAGSSYNEQFF. CDR3 DNA sequence: TGTGCCAGCAGCCAAGTTAGGGGACTCGCGGGGAGCTCCTACAATGAGCAGTTCTTC.

The rearrangement links TRBV2 to TRBJ2-1; D gene unclear. Trimming pared 1 base from V and 5 bases from J, leaving 3 bases between. The CDR3 covers 12 residues. Germline loops: CDR1 SNHLY, CDR2 FYNNEI. CDR3 bases: TGTGCCAGCAGTGAAGGGGACAATGAGCAGTTCTTC. As protein: CASSEGDNEQFF. Supplemented by reference TRBV2 and TRBJ2-1, the full variable domain reads EPEVTQTPSHQVTQMGQEVILRCVPISNHLYFYWYRQILGQKVEFLVSFYNNEISEKSEIFDDQFSVERPDGSNFTLKIRSTKLEDSAMYFCASSEGDNEQFFGPGTRLTVL.

The table lists this clonotype with a few counts. The rearrangement joins TRBV5-1 to TRBJ1-2, with D unclear. Trimming took off 4 bases at V and 5 bases at J, with 12 bases between the two ends. The CDR3 runs 13 residues. Germline V gene sequence: CDR1 SGHRS, CDR2 YFSETQ. The CDR3, as DNA: TGCGCCAGCAGCCCGGGAGGGAATTATGGCTACACCTTC. Encoded protein: CASSPGGNYGYTF.

In this sample, this clonotype turned up a few times. This chain connects TRBV7-2 to TRBJ2-7, with D possibly matching TRBD1 (6 bases). The V end was cut by 4 bases, the J end by 4 bases, with 17 bases between. This CDR3 has 15 residues. Germline values: CDR1 SGHTA, CDR2 FQGNSA. CDR3 coding DNA: TGTGCCAGCAGCTCCCGTATAGGGGGTGGGTACGAGCAGTACTTC. Translating it yields CASSSRIGGGYEQYF.

Regarding this clonotype: A read error may account for a junction end that differs from germline. The chain employs TRBV20-1 and TRBJ1-6, with D perhaps TRBD1 (6 bases). CDR1 and CDR2 from the germline V gene are DFQATT and SNEGSKA (reference sequence). There are 16 residues in the CDR3. CDR3 protein: CCARGWGQDYNSPLHF. The CDR3 DNA follows: TGCTGTGCTAGAGGGTGGGGGCAGGACTATAATTCACCCCTCCACTTT.

V and J are TRBV27 and TRBJ2-3; no definite D call. This CDR3 comprises 14 residues. CDR1 and CDR2 from the germline V gene are MNHEY and SMNVEV (reference sequence). Deletions cut 2 bases from V and 2 bases from J, with 8 bases between. CDR3 DNA: TGTGCCAGCAGTTTAAAGGCTGACACAGATACGCAGTATTTT. It translates to CASSLKADTDTQYF.